The clone carrying this T cell receptor beta chain appeared many times. The antigen is unknown. These data belong to a study of metastatic and nonmetastatic thyroid tumors. Study background: Repertoire data that came from the blood and tumor or nodule tissue of malignant and benign thyroid patients were compared.

Study-level points and caveats: Significantly greater TCR beta diversity was reportedly found in malignant thyroid tumors than in benign nodules (in blood and tumor).

Deletions cut 2 bases from V and 4 bases from J, with 21 bases between. Germline V gives CDR1 SGHVT, CDR2 SQSDAQ. This CDR3 has 18 residues. Original processing notes: The distant-metastasis classifier for papillary thyroid cancer was built from CDR3 differences across clinicopathological groups. From the PCR reads, TCRdb re-called clones with MiXCR. TCRdb's processing, not the authors' own work, is the source of the V and J calls. The sample yields roughly 70,000 clones, around 18% seen once. Every patient underwent thyroid surgery untreated. This chain links TRBV7-4 with TRBJ1-5; tentatively, D is TRBD1 (6 bases). The receptor comes from a female donor with papillary thyroid cancer or a benign thyroid nodule (not recorded which). Some clones in this sample may be carry-over from other donors' samples. Sequenced input: blood. CDR3 loop: CASSLTGGVRGGNQPQHF. In DNA, the CDR3 is TGTGCCAGCAGCTTAACCGGCGGGGTCAGGGGAGGGAATCAGCCCCAGCATTTT.